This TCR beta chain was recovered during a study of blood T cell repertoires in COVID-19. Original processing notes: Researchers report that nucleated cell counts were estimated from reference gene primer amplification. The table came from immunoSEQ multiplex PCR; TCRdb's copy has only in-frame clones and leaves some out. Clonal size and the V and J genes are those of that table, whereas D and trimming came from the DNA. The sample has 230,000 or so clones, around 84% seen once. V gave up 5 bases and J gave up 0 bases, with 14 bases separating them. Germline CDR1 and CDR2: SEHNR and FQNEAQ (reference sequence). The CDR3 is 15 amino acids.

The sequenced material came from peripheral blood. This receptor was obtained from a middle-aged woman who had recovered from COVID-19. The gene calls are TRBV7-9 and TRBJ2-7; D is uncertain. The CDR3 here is CASSHQYQNSYEQYF. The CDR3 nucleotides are TGTGCCAGCAGCCATCAGTACCAGAACTCCTACGAGCAGTACTTC. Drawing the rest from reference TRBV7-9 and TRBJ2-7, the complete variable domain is DTGVSQNPRHKITKRGQNVTFRCDPISEHNRLYWYRQTLGQGPEFLTYFQNEAQLEKSRLLSDRFSAERPKGSFSTLEIQRTEQGDSAMYLCASSHQYQNSYEQYFGPGTRLTVT.